Shown below are 26 T cell receptor beta chains from a single sample sequenced in a study of CD8+ T cells in alopecia areata. RNA, once extracted, was reverse transcribed into cDNA for use as the sequencing template. Profiled with immunoSEQ multiplex PCR; TCRdb holds only in-frame clones, not every one. The profile shows tens of thousands of clones, approximately 60% of them singletons. The source was CD8+ T cells sorted from blood, collected at week 0. These receptors were taken from a human donor with alopecia areata.

The chain links TRBV7-2 to TRBJ2-5; 10 bases are a match to TRBD2. The trim removed 5 bases at V and 0 bases at J, leaving 6 bases unmatched. Germline values: CDR1 SGHTA, CDR2 FQGNSA. The CDR3 runs 16 residues. The CDR3 DNA sequence: TGTGCCAGCAGCCCGTGGACTAGCGGCTACCAAGAGACCCAGTACTTC. Encoded protein: CASSPWTSGYQETQYF.

The rearrangement uses TRBV30 and TRBJ2-1, with D uncertain. The V and J ends lost 3 bases and 3 bases respectively, with 6 bases between them. CDR1 is GTSNPN and CDR2 is SVGIG in the germline V gene (reference sequence). The length of the CDR3 is 12 residues. Here the CDR3 DNA reads TGTGCCTGGAGCAGTTACTACAATGAGCAGTTCTTC. Protein product: CAWSSYYNEQFF. Complete variable domain (other parts from reference TRBV30 and TRBJ2-1): SQTIHQWPATLVQPVGSPLSLECTVEGTSNPNLYWYRQAAGRGLQLLFYSVGIGQISSEVPQNLSASRPQDRQFILSSKKLLLSDSGFYLCAWSSYYNEQFFGPGTRLTVL.

The V call is TRBV5-1, the J call TRBJ1-1; D is unclear. Germline-derived CDR1 and CDR2 are SGHRS and YFSETQ. V was pared by 4 bases and J by 0 bases, with 16 bases between. This CDR3 contains 16 residues. The CDR3 DNA reads TGCGCCAGCAGCGAAAGCTACCCCACAATGAACACTGAAGCTTTCTTT. It is translated as CASSESYPTMNTEAFF.

This rearrangement joins TRBV7-9 to TRBJ1-2; D remains ambiguous. CDR3 length equals 12 residues. V gave up 1 base and J gave up 8 bases, with 8 bases separating them. Germline V gives CDR1 SEHNR, CDR2 FQNEAQ (reference sequence). CDR3 DNA sequence: TGTGCCAGCAGCTTAGATATAGCCGGCTACACCTTC. As protein: CASSLDIAGYTF.

The chain recombines TRBV7-8 with TRBJ2-1; 9 positions match TRBD2. The CDR3 runs 16 residues. Germline CDR1 is SGHVS and CDR2 is FQNEAQ. V lost 7 bases, J lost 5 bases, and 12 bases stayed unmatched. The CDR3 region has the DNA TGTGCCAGCACCAAGGTGGCGGGAGGGATCGACAATGAGCAGTTCTTC. Translated, it gives CASTKVAGGIDNEQFF.

The V call is TRBV5-1, the J call TRBJ2-2; TRBD2 might be the D (5 bases). V lost 0 bases and J lost 4, with 7 bases in between. Germline values: CDR1 SGHRS, CDR2 YFSETQ. This CDR3 comprises 14 residues. DNA of the CDR3: TGCGCCAGCAGCTTGGATGCGGGCACCGGGGAGCTGTTTTTT. Protein sequence: CASSLDAGTGELFF.

The rearrangement joins TRBV29-1 to TRBJ1-2; 9 bases are a match to TRBD1. V trimming: 5 bases; J trimming: 3 bases; junction bases outside the gene matches: 7. CDR3 length: 14 residues. Per germline, CDR1 SQVTM and CDR2 ANQGSEA. The CDR3 sequence: CSVTGTGMDYGYTF. The CDR3 nucleotides are TGCAGCGTTACCGGGACAGGGATGGACTATGGCTACACCTTC.

The chain is built from TRBV27 and TRBJ2-7; D may match TRBD1 or TRBD2 (5 bases each). The ends were cut back, 5 bases at V and 0 bases at J, with 14 bases in the middle. This CDR3 is 15 amino acids long. The germline CDR1 and CDR2 sequences are MNHEY and SMNVEV (reference sequence). CDR3 residues: CASSPPGPRSYEQYF. CDR3 bases: TGTGCCAGCAGTCCCCCGGGACCTCGCTCCTACGAGCAGTACTTC.

The table lists this clone with a count of one. This chain links TRBV7-8 with TRBJ1-1; no clear D gene. The V end was cut by 0 bases, the J end by 4 bases, with 15 bases between. The CDR3 runs to 16 residues. Germline CDR1 is SGHVS and CDR2 is FQNEAQ. The CDR3 spells CASSLAGGRLGTEAFF. The DNA of the CDR3 is TGTGCCAGCAGCTTAGCAGGAGGTAGATTGGGCACTGAAGCTTTCTTT.

The CDR3 reads CASSLGQGFTEAFF. The CDR3 DNA reads as TGTGCCAGCAGCTTAGGGCAGGGTTTTACTGAAGCTTTCTTT. The chain employs TRBV7-3 and TRBJ1-1; D may be TRBD1 (5 bases). This CDR3 is built from 14 residues. Germline V lookup: CDR1 SGHTA, CDR2 FQGTGA. The ends were cut back, 2 bases at V and 5 bases at J, with 12 bases in the middle. Drawing the rest from reference TRBV7-3 and TRBJ1-1, the complete variable domain is GAGVSQTPSNKVTEKGKYVELRCDPISGHTALYWYRQSLGQGPEFLIYFQGTGAADDSGLPNDRFFAVRPEGSVSTLKIQRTERGDSAVYLCASSLGQGFTEAFFGQGTRLTVV.

The rearrangement uses TRBV15 and TRBJ2-6; possible D gene TRBD2, 7 bases. V was clipped by 8 bases and J by 2 bases, with 16 bases between them. The CDR3 covers 16 residues. The germline gives CDR1 LNHNV, CDR2 YYDKDF (reference sequence). Written as DNA, the CDR3 is TGTGCCACCGGGGAGGGGGTCTTGGCTGGGGCCAACGTCCTGACTTTC. Amino acids: CATGEGVLAGANVLTF.

This sequence joins TRBV6-4 and TRBJ2-1; the D gene is possibly TRBD2 (5 bases). Germline CDR1 and CDR2: MRHNA and SNTAGT. V lost 5 bases, J lost 8 bases, and 16 bases lay in between. The CDR3 covers 14 residues. CDR3 residues: CASSYLLEGDEQFF. The CDR3 region has the DNA TGTGCCAGCAGTTACCTTCTAGAGGGCGATGAGCAGTTCTTC.

This clone occurred many times. The V and J genes are TRBV2 and TRBJ2-1; D uncertain. Germline CDR1 SNHLY, CDR2 FYNNEI. Trimming stripped 10 bases from V and 6 bases from J, with 10 bases between. The CDR3 is 11 residues long. CDR3 nucleotides: TGTGCCACAACCCCGACCAATGAGCAGTTCTTC. Amino acids: CATTPTNEQFF. The whole variable domain, filled in from reference TRBV2 and TRBJ2-1, reads EPEVTQTPSHQVTQMGQEVILRCVPISNHLYFYWYRQILGQKVEFLVSFYNNEISEKSEIFDDQFSVERPDGSNFTLKIRSTKLEDSAMYFCATTPTNEQFFGPGTRLTVL.

The V and J genes are TRBV27 and TRBJ2-1; D gene unclear. CDR1 is MNHEY and CDR2 is SMNVEV in the germline V gene (reference sequence). The CDR3 contains 17 residues. Trimming removed 5 bases at V and 4 bases at J, with 21 bases between. CDR3 DNA: TGTGCCAGCAGTCCGATCGAAGGCCAGAGTGGGTACAATGAGCAGTTCTTC. This gives the protein CASSPIEGQSGYNEQFF.

The chain recombines TRBV4-1 with TRBJ2-5; perhaps TRBD2 as D (6 bases). Germline V gene sequence: CDR1 MGHRA, CDR2 YSYEKL. Trimming took 0 bases from V and 2 from J, leaving 7 bases between them. The CDR3 has 14 residues. As DNA, the CDR3 is TGCGCCAGCAGCCAAGAGGACTATCAAGAGACCCAGTACTTC. It yields the protein CASSQEDYQETQYF.

The chain links TRBV5-6 to TRBJ1-1, with 8 bases identical to TRBD1. CDR3 length: 17 amino acids. The germline CDR1 and CDR2 sequences are SGHDT and YYEEEE. V was pared by 0 bases and J by 0 bases, with 7 bases of the junction left unmatched. The CDR3 nucleotides are TGTGCCAGCAGCTTGGGCAGGGGGCGCGATTTGAACACTGAAGCTTTCTTT. Protein sequence: CASSLGRGRDLNTEAFF.

The V gene is TRBV14, the J gene TRBJ2-3; TRBD1 or TRBD2 may be the D gene (5 bases each). In germline, CDR1 is SGHDN, CDR2 FVKESK. The CDR3 totals 15 residues. The V and J ends lost 1 base and 0 bases respectively, with 8 bases between them. For the CDR3, the DNA is TGTGCCAGCAGCCAAGTAGGGGAGAGCACAGATACGCAGTATTTT. Residues: CASSQVGESTDTQYF.

This clone was recorded at least ten times. The genes are TRBV5-4 and TRBJ2-7; the D gene is possibly TRBD1 (5 bases). Between the trimmed V and J ends, which lost 1 base and 5 bases, there was a span of 13 bases. There are 14 residues in the CDR3. Germline V gives CDR1 SGHNT, CDR2 YYREEE (reference sequence). The CDR3 region is CASSLQGRVHEQYF. In DNA form, the CDR3 reads TGTGCCAGCAGCTTGCAGGGCAGGGTCCACGAGCAGTACTTC.

In its sample, this clone was seen a few times. The chain uses TRBV30 and TRBJ2-1; possibly TRBD1 or TRBD2 for D (5 bases each). Trimming removed 5 bases from V and 4 bases from J, with 15 bases in between. This CDR3 is built from 14 residues. Germline CDR1 is GTSNPN and CDR2 is SVGIG (reference sequence). In DNA, the CDR3 is TGTGCCTGGTTGGGGGACGGTTCTTACAATGAGCAGTTCTTC. Protein sequence: CAWLGDGSYNEQFF.

This clone showed up just a few times. This rearrangement joins TRBV29-1 to TRBJ2-3; 9 bases agree with TRBD2. Unmatched junction bases numbered 4, after V lost 5 bases and J lost 4 bases. Germline V gene data show CDR1 as SQVTM and CDR2 as ANQGSEA. The CDR3 is made up of 13 amino acids. The CDR3 spells CSVSSGGSDTQYF. The CDR3 DNA sequence: TGCAGCGTTAGTAGCGGGGGTTCAGATACGCAGTATTTT.

The chain employs TRBV14 and TRBJ1-6; 8 bases align to TRBD1. V lost 0 bases and J lost 11; bases outside the gene matches: 6. Per the germline V gene, CDR1 is SGHDN and CDR2 is FVKESK. This CDR3 has 15 residues. The CDR3 sequence: CASSQDQWTGTPLHF. DNA of the CDR3: TGTGCCAGCAGCCAAGATCAGTGGACAGGGACACCCCTCCACTTT.

V gene TRBV23-1 combines with J gene TRBJ2-7; 10 nucleotides match TRBD2. TRBV23-1 is an ORF, and what it does is uncertain. V shed 0 bases and J 2 bases; nucleotides not matched to a gene: 7. The CDR3 covers 17 residues. CDR3 amino acids: CASSQSIRTSGPYEQYF. As DNA, the CDR3 is TGCGCCAGCAGTCAATCGATTCGGACTAGCGGCCCCTACGAGCAGTACTTC.

This clone appeared a few times. The rearrangement joins TRBV7-9 to TRBJ1-2; the match to TRBD1 covers 9 bases. Germline V gene lookup returns CDR1 SEHNR and CDR2 FQNEAQ (reference sequence). J gave up 7 bases and V 5 bases, and 11 bases lay outside the gene matches. The CDR3 loop spans 15 amino acids. This CDR3 is CASSPPGTGHIGYTF. DNA of the CDR3: TGTGCCAGCAGCCCCCCCGGGACAGGGCATATTGGCTACACCTTC.

The chain has TRBV27 and TRBJ2-3, with no clear D. This CDR3 contains 16 residues. V was cut by 4 bases and J by 2 bases, with 16 bases left in between. Germline lookup yields CDR1 MNHEY and CDR2 SMNVEV (reference sequence). CDR3 sequence reads: CASSSLAPTTTDTQYF. CDR3 bases: TGTGCCAGCAGTTCCCTTGCCCCCACTACCACAGATACGCAGTATTTT.

The chain carries TRBV7-2 and TRBJ2-7, with 7 positions matching TRBD2. Germline loops: CDR1 SGHTA, CDR2 FQGNSA. Trimming cost V 1 base and J 0 bases; bases outside gene matches: 0. This CDR3 is built from 14 residues. CDR3 sequence reads: CASSLGTSSYEQYF. In nucleotides, the CDR3 is TGTGCCAGCAGCTTAGGGACTAGCTCCTACGAGCAGTACTTC.

The J gene is TRBJ2-2, the V gene TRBV5-1; 7 bases agree with TRBD2. CDR3 length: 17 residues. CDR1 SGHRS and CDR2 YFSETQ come from the germline V gene. Germline trimming cut 4 bases from V and 7 bases from J; bases unmatched to any gene: 16. DNA of the CDR3: TGCGCCAGCAGCCGCCCTGCAGCGGGATCAAGAGACGGGGAGCTGTTTTTT. Translating gives CASSRPAAGSRDGELFF.